The present entry profiles one T cell receptor beta chain with its context. Its cognate antigen has yet to be identified. It has no much larger one-base neighbor in the sample; base qualities were not kept. The data belong to a study of blood T cell repertoires in COVID-19 (dated by TCRdb to 2020 to 2021). For the wider study: Samples from collaborators originated in the United States, Italy and Spain and spanned both the acute and convalescent phases of COVID-19. The prospective study material was composed of cDNA or gDNA derived from T cells, B-cell-depleted T cells, or PBMCs. Deeply sampled blood TCRbeta repertoires from subjects exposed to, actively infected with, or recovered from COVID-19 were included in the dataset. The repertoires were released in a freely available public database meant as a resource for research on the immune response to SARS-CoV-2. Samples came from the ongoing ImmuneRACE study (first 160 participants) plus 1,254 subjects from 6 global collaborators. Sample metadata almost always included a de-identified subject ID, COVID-19 status, age in years and sex. Where available, HLA class I and class II types were taken from metadata supplied by the sample provider and were not determined by assay-based typing. The paper's findings and limits, for the study overall: How much clinical and demographic metadata was included differed by source and by participant, and the metadata was provided uncurated.

The immunoSEQ Assay, a bias-controlled multiplex PCR, was used to amplify TCRbeta CDR3 regions from genomic DNA. The paper's processing steps were these. Nucleated cell counts per sample were estimated from amplification of reference gene primers within the assay. To quantify the absolute abundance of each unique TCRbeta CDR3 rearrangement, sequence reads were collapsed and filtered. For each sample, productive Simpson clonality was calculated as the square root of Simpson's diversity index across productive rearrangements. This immuneACCESS table, as held by TCRdb, lists in-frame sequences with V and J called but not all clones. Of the missing ones, under half trace to an unresolved V gene in checked studies; the others have no known cause. Clone size and the V and J calls come from that table; the DNA yielded D and trimming. The sample table contains fewer than 350,000 clones; only one count was recorded for roughly 90% of them. The top ten clones comprise 2.5% to 3% of the sample.

The CDR3 runs 17 residues from the cysteine to the phenylalanine. The retained sequence is limited to the CDR3, 51 bases, with the frame set at the first base. V is pruned by 2 bases and J by 1 base, leaving 8 bases of the junction without a gene match. The germline V gene (reference sequence) specifies MNHEY as CDR1 and SMNVEV as CDR2. Participants in the prospective study were enrolled through a virtual design, were aged roughly 18 to 90 years, and lived in 24 United States geographic areas. Cohort assignment in the prospective study relied on participant-reported clinical history from a screening survey and a study questionnaire. Exposed participants had been in contact, within 2 weeks of entering the study, with a person who had a PCR-confirmed or clinician-diagnosed case of COVID-19. Mobile phlebotomists in the prospective study collected whole blood, serum and a nasopharyngeal or oropharyngeal swab from every participant. Additional blood draws and questionnaires over an approximately two-month period could optionally be provided by prospective study participants. Prospective study blood samples were shipped either frozen or at room temperature before DNA extraction.

Sequencing was done on a sample of PBMCs or T cells enriched from blood (not recorded which). This receptor was obtained from a man in his forties or fifties who had been exposed to COVID-19. This chain joins TRBV27 to TRBJ2-7, with 10 bases matching TRBD2. The CDR3 region reads CASSLMASGSGSYEQYF. The nucleotide sequence reads as follows: TGTGCCAGCAGTTTAATGGCTAGCGGGAGCGGTTCCTACGAGCAGTACTTC.